Reported below is one T cell receptor (beta chain). The antigen it recognizes is unknown. Per-base quality was not reported, and no clone a single base away is much larger than it. The time point label, read with the paper, signifies: week 5, during vaccination. A 20-mer mutant IDH1 peptide at 300 micrograms in Montanide made up each vaccine dose, which was injected subcutaneously together with topical imiquimod. The donors had newly diagnosed IDH1-mutant astrocytomas of WHO grade 3 or 4 that showed loss of nuclear ATRX. The samples were drawn from NOA16, a multicentre, single-arm, open-label phase I trial in Germany that tested a mutant IDH1 peptide vaccine in humans for the first time. Genomic DNA for TCRB sequencing was extracted from EDTA blood using the DNeasy Blood and Tissue Kit. V is shortened by 4 bases, J by 4 bases, and the region joining them spans 7 bases. The germline V gene (reference sequence) supplies CDR1 GTSNPN and CDR2 SVGIG. Taken from cysteine to phenylalanine, the CDR3 has 11 residues. The DNA shown is the 33-base CDR3, in frame from base 1.

The entry originates in a study of a mutant IDH1 vaccine in newly diagnosed glioma (dated by TCRdb to the early 2020s). In the study overall: Across visits V03 through V10, patients got a total of eight vaccinations, given in weeks 1, 3, 5, 7, 11, 15, 19 and 23. Of the 32 patients who were treated, about 62% were male and approximately 38% were female, and the mean age was roughly 40 years. For exploratory analyses, longitudinal TCRB deep sequencing was carried out in roughly 23 treated patients wherever samples were available. In the chemotherapy-containing groups, vaccination started alongside temozolomide cycles, whereas in patients who had radiotherapy alone it started 4-6 weeks after radiotherapy. Peripheral blood was collected at six visits: V03 (baseline), V05, V07, V10, V12 and V13. Before enrollment, patients had received standard therapy of radiotherapy alone, temozolomide alone, or radiochemotherapy with temozolomide; most received the combination.

The library was built by means of the immunoSEQ multiplex PCR assay. Rearranged TCR beta chain sequences were amplified using the hsTCRB Kit according to the manufacturer's protocol. TCRB libraries were sequenced on an Illumina MiSeq. The authors' pipeline ran thus. Demultiplexing, trimming and gene mapping were performed with the kit vendor's proprietary platform. The immuneACCESS repertoire file appears here via TCRdb, limited to in-frame rearrangements. These files lack a portion of the clones; in checked studies, under half of the deficit traces to unresolved V genes, and the cause of the others is not known. V, J and clone size are those of that table, while D and trimming were read from the DNA. The sample table lists about 40,000 clones, approximately 90% of them with a count of one. The ten largest clones add up to around 3% of the sample. The full study reports these points: It was noted by the authors that analyses of patient blood samples could not be reproduced owing to sample limitations. PBMC samples for TCRB deep sequencing were selected based on availability. No apparent relationship was observed between pseudoprogression and alterations in the top peripheral T cell clonotypes detected by TCRB sequencing. Across multiple MHC alleles, vaccine-induced immune responses were seen in roughly 93% of patients.

Material: PBMCs, obtained from a glioma patient whose treatment included an IDH1 peptide vaccine. The rearrangement combines TRBV30 with TRBJ1-2; no confident D gene assignment can be made. This receptor was identified in a man aged 50-60 years with glioma. The DNA sequence reads TGTGCCTGGACCGTCAGCTATGGCTACACCTTC. Its protein product is CAWTVSYGYTF. The entire variable domain, with the stretches around the CDR3 drawn from the reference TRBV30 and TRBJ1-2 proteins, is SQTIHQWPATLVQPVGSPLSLECTVEGTSNPNLYWYRQAAGRGLQLLFYSVGIGQISSEVPQNLSASRPQDRQFILSSKKLLLSDSGFYLCAWTVSYGYTFGSGTRLTVV.